This T cell receptor beta chain derives from a study of CD8 T cells in Susac syndrome (dated by TCRdb to between 2018 and 2021). At the level of the whole study: Among the sequenced Susac syndrome patients, about six had clinically active disease and roughly 8 were in clinical remission. Clonality of the CD8+ T cell repertoire was compared between more than 10 healthy donors, about 14 Susac syndrome patients and 15 multiple sclerosis patients. At the time of blood withdrawal, Susac syndrome patients were either therapy-naive, taking corticosteroids (with some also receiving IVIg), or on IVIg alone. The study used repertoire sequencing to test whether antigen drove CD8+ T cell activation and differentiation in Susac syndrome.

The V end loses 6 bases and the J end loses 6 bases, and a stretch of 11 bases separates them. The CDR3 sequence holds 13 residues, the cysteine and phenylalanine included. Left in the record is the CDR3 DNA by itself, 39 bases read in frame from the first base. What the authors observed across the whole study: Clonal expansion was seen in Susac syndrome CD8+ repertoires, peaking in CD8+ TEMRA cells and being greater in clinically active patients than in remitting ones. Over 15 Susac-specific public clones were identified in the total CD8+ repertoire, and four to six Susac-specific public clones were identified in the CD8+ TEMRA repertoire. The TCR sequencing and HLA analysis was acknowledged to have included a relatively small number of individuals.

In the case of this clonotype: Its antigen has not been determined. No base-level quality is on record; no much larger clone is a single base apart.

RNA was extracted with the RNeasy kit and 0.5 to 1 ug was reverse transcribed using random hexamers. The immunoSEQ multiplex PCR assay, covering 54 Vbeta and 13 Jbeta segments, was used to amplify TCR beta CDR3 regions. PCR amplification bias was corrected using a synthetic template baseline for primer optimization and computational correction. The original pipeline was this. Reads were annotated to V, D and J genes according to IMGT and were analyzed with immunoSEQ Analyzer, with only productive sequences retained. Clonality was computed as one minus Shannon entropy normalized by log2 of the number of productive unique sequences. For each patient and control, public and private clones were evaluated within the 100 most prevalent clones. Clones were defined as Susac-specific if absent from the healthy and MS cohorts, from approximately 1,100 published viral clones and from other ImmuneACCESS disease sequences. TCRdb itself trimmed the public reads at Q25 with fastp, ran MiXCR and retained productive beta chains. Each CDR3 protein gets just one entry, which takes the most common genes and DNA from the rows behind it. TCRdb, not the original authors, processed these V and J calls. The sample table records about 130,000 distinct CDR3 sequences; around 93% of these occur just once. The ten biggest clones cover 0.18% of the sample.

Peripheral blood CD8+ and CD4+ T cells from healthy donors, Susac syndrome patients and multiple sclerosis patients were profiled using high-throughput TCR beta sequencing. Recently defined diagnostic criteria for definite or probable disease were met by the Susac syndrome patients. Bulk CD8+ and CD4+ T cells were purified magnetically by negative isolation, whereas CD8+ TEMRA cells were enriched by FACS. Blood was collected in EDTA tubes and processed within 24 hours, with PBMCs isolated through density gradient centrifugation. PBMCs intended for TCR sequencing were frozen in liquid nitrogen and were later thawed in a 37 degrees C water bath. A purity of at least 90% was achieved for sorted or isolated CD4+, CD8+ and CD8+ TEMRA cells.

This receptor was identified in a human donor with Susac syndrome. The sample consisted of CD8+ T cells from PBMCs. This sequence uses TRBV12-3 or TRBV12-4 and TRBJ2-2; the best D guess is TRBD1, with 5 bases matching. The CDR3 protein: CASSTAGSGELFF. DNA sequence: TGTGCCAGCAGCACGGCAGGGTCCGGGGAGCTGTTTTTT.